This T cell receptor (beta chain) was identified in a study of blood T cells in healthy people across ages. This clonotype was seen a handful of times. Its antigen is still unknown. Overall study findings and caveats: Naive T cell percentage and TCR beta diversity correlated strongly.

CDR3 length: 17 residues. The germline V gene has CDR1 MNHNS and CDR2 SASEGT. The J segment lost 1 base and the V segment lost 1 base, leaving 10 bases of the junction unmatched. A second about 7 to 12 cycle PCR used barcoded and J-beta primers. TCRdb redid the calling of the 5' RACE reads with MiXCR, one entry per CDR3 protein. The repertoire holds 1 million or so distinct CDR3 sequences, roughly 24% seen once, with approximately 0.71% in the top ten. These data were also filed under a second study, of T cells of mothers and their children.

This clonotype was obtained from a girl aged 2-10 years in good health. This sequence joins TRBV6-1 and TRBJ2-7, with TRBD2 matching 7 bases. Input material: blood. CDR3 in amino acids: CASSEVRGRGRSYEQYF. CDR3 coding DNA: TGTGCCAGCAGTGAAGTAAGAGGGAGGGGTCGATCCTACGAGCAGTACTTC.